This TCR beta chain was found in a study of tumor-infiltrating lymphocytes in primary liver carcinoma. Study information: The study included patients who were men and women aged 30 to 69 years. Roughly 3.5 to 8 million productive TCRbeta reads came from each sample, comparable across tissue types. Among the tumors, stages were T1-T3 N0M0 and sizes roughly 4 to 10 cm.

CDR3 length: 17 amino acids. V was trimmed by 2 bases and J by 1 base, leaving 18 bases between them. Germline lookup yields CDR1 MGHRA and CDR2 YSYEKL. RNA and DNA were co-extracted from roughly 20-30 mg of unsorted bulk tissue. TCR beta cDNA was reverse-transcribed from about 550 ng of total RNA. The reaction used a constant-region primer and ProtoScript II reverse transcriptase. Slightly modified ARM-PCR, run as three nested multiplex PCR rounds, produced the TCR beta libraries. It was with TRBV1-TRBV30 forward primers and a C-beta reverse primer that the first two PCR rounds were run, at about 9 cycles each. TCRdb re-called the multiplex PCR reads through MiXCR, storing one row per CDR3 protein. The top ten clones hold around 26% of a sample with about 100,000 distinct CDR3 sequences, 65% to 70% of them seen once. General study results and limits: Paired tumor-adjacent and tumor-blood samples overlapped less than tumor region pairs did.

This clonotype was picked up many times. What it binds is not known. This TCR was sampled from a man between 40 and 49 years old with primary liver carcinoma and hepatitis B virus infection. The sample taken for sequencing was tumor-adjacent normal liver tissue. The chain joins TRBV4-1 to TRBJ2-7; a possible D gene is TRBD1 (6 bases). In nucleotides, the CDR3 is TGCGCCAGCAGCCAAAAAAGCCTAGGAGACAGGTCCTACGAGCAGTACTTC. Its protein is CASSQKSLGDRSYEQYF.